These T cell receptor beta chains were read from a single sample in a study of T cell responses to AZD1222 COVID-19 vaccine. Sequenced by immunoSEQ multiplex PCR; TCRdb stores in-frame clones only, minus some. In the table there are roughly 24,000 clones, approximately 85% of which are singletons. The sample consisted of peripheral blood, taken 28 days after the second AZD1222 dose. These receptors were collected from an adult who received the AZD1222 COVID-19 vaccine. CDR3s include the opening cysteine and the closing phenylalanine or tryptophan. Each record gives: CDR3 DNA, CDR3 protein, clone size, V gene, D gene, J gene. The D gene is left open where the match is weak. Clone size is shown for a subset of rows, as once, few, many or a class of expanded clone.

DNA: TGCGCCAGCAGCCAAGAGTGGGGGGGGCACGGAAACATTCAGTACTTC
CDR3: CASSQEWGGHGNIQYF
size: .
V: TRBV4-3
D: .
J: TRBJ2-4

DNA: TGCAGCGGTGTGACAGGGGTGAACACTGAAGCTTTCTTT
CDR3: CSGVTGVNTEAFF
size: .
V: TRBV29-1
D: TRBD1
J: TRBJ1-1

DNA: TGTGCCAGCAGCTTAGTTTCCAGGGGACTAAATTACGAGCAGTACTTC
CDR3: CASSLVSRGLNYEQYF
size: .
V: TRBV7-2
D: .
J: TRBJ2-7

DNA: TGCGCCAGCAGTCCGGGGACAGGGAATAGCAATCAGCCCCAGCATTTT
CDR3: CASSPGTGNSNQPQHF
size: .
V: TRBV5-1
D: TRBD1
J: TRBJ1-5

DNA: TGTGCCAGCAGCAGTAGCGGGGGAGCGGGGGAGACCCAGTACTTC
CDR3: CASSSSGGAGETQYF
size: .
V: TRBV3-1/TRBV3-2
D: TRBD2
J: TRBJ2-5

DNA: TGTGCCAGCAGCCAACTAGCGGGGGGTTACAATGAGCAGTTCTTC
CDR3: CASSQLAGGYNEQFF
size: .
V: TRBV11-3
D: TRBD2
J: TRBJ2-1

DNA: TGTGCCAGCAGTTTTAACAGGGGGTATGGCTACACCTTC
CDR3: CASSFNRGYGYTF
size: .
V: TRBV28
D: TRBD1
J: TRBJ1-2

DNA: TGTGCCAGCAGTTACCAGGGATTTCAGCCCCAGCATTTT
CDR3: CASSYQGFQPQHF
size: .
V: TRBV6-6
D: .
J: TRBJ1-5

DNA: TGCGCCAGTAACACGGGTCGGGATGAAAAACTGTTTTTT
CDR3: CASNTGRDEKLFF
size: .
V: TRBV4-1
D: .
J: TRBJ1-4

DNA: TGTGCCAGCAGCCCCACAACGGGGGGGAACACAGATACGCAGTATTTT
CDR3: CASSPTTGGNTDTQYF
size: .
V: TRBV9
D: TRBD2
J: TRBJ2-3

DNA: TGTGCCAGCAGTCCCGGGACAGGGACTGGGGCCAACGTCCTGACTTTC
CDR3: CASSPGTGTGANVLTF
size: once
V: TRBV5-4
D: TRBD1
J: TRBJ2-6

DNA: TGTGCCAGCAGCTTAGCGGCAGGGGGTCTCGGTGAAGCTTTCTTT
CDR3: CASSLAAGGLGEAFF
size: .
V: TRBV7-2
D: TRBD1
J: TRBJ1-1

DNA: TGTGCCAGTAGTATGAAGGGAGACACTGAAGCTTTCTTT
CDR3: CASSMKGDTEAFF
size: .
V: TRBV19
D: .
J: TRBJ1-1

DNA: TGCGCCAGCAGCTTGGACGAGGGGTCCGGAAACACCATATATTTT
CDR3: CASSLDEGSGNTIYF
size: .
V: TRBV5-1
D: .
J: TRBJ1-3

DNA: TGTGCCAGCAGTTTATCCCTCGAGCAGTACTTC
CDR3: CASSLSLEQYF
size: .
V: TRBV12-3/TRBV12-4
D: .
J: TRBJ2-7

DNA: TGTGCCAGCAGCCGCGACAATAACTATGGCTACACCTTC
CDR3: CASSRDNNYGYTF
size: .
V: TRBV13
D: .
J: TRBJ1-2

DNA: TGTGCCAGCCAATCCAACAGGGGGCCCTTCTACGAGCAGTACTTC
CDR3: CASQSNRGPFYEQYF
size: .
V: TRBV11-2
D: TRBD1
J: TRBJ2-7

DNA: TGTGCCAGCAGCTACGCTCGTGGAACTAATGAAAAACTGTTTTTT
CDR3: CASSYARGTNEKLFF
size: .
V: TRBV2
D: .
J: TRBJ1-4

DNA: TGTGCCAGCAGTCCAGGGTTCTCTGGAAACACCATATATTTT
CDR3: CASSPGFSGNTIYF
size: .
V: TRBV6-5
D: .
J: TRBJ1-3

DNA: TGTGCCAGCAGTACAGGAAACCCATCACCCCTCCACTTT
CDR3: CASSTGNPSPLHF
size: .
V: TRBV2
D: .
J: TRBJ1-6

DNA: TGTGCCAGCAGTCCCCTGGGAGGGACTGGAAACACCATATATTTT
CDR3: CASSPLGGTGNTIYF
size: .
V: TRBV6-5
D: .
J: TRBJ1-3

DNA: TGTGCCAGCAGTTTAGGCGGGGGAGGGTTAGGAAACACCATATATTTT
CDR3: CASSLGGGGLGNTIYF
size: .
V: TRBV28
D: .
J: TRBJ1-3

DNA: TGTGCCAGCAGCCCCCTGACAGGGAACGCTGAAGCTTTCTTT
CDR3: CASSPLTGNAEAFF
size: .
V: TRBV4-2
D: TRBD1
J: TRBJ1-1

DNA: TGTGCCAGCAGCTACCCCGGGACTCAAGAGCAGTACTTC
CDR3: CASSYPGTQEQYF
size: .
V: TRBV6-5
D: .
J: TRBJ2-7

DNA: TGTGCCAGCACCCATGGCGGAGAGACCCAGTACTTC
CDR3: CASTHGGETQYF
size: .
V: TRBV27
D: .
J: TRBJ2-5

DNA: TGTGCCAGCAGTTTCGGATCGAGCAATGCCGCTTTCTTT
CDR3: CASSFGSSNAAFF
size: .
V: TRBV6-5
D: .
J: TRBJ1-1

DNA: TGTGCCAGCAGCGCTAGTAGCGGTCCCGGGACCCAGTACTTC
CDR3: CASSASSGPGTQYF
size: once
V: TRBV9
D: .
J: TRBJ2-5

DNA: TGTGCCAGCAGTTTTAATAGGGGCGAGCAGTACTTC
CDR3: CASSFNRGEQYF
size: .
V: TRBV12-3/TRBV12-4
D: .
J: TRBJ2-7

DNA: TGTGCCAGCAGTTTCGTCAGACTTGATGAAAAACTGTTTTTT
CDR3: CASSFVRLDEKLFF
size: .
V: TRBV28
D: .
J: TRBJ1-4

DNA: TGCAGTGCGGGGGATAATGAAAAACTGTTTTTT
CDR3: CSAGDNEKLFF
size: .
V: TRBV20-1
D: .
J: TRBJ1-4

DNA: TGTGCCAGCAGCTTGGTCCAAGAGACCCAGTACTTC
CDR3: CASSLVQETQYF
size: .
V: TRBV5-4
D: .
J: TRBJ2-5

DNA: TGCGCCAGCAGCGACGACTTCTATGGCTACACCTTC
CDR3: CASSDDFYGYTF
size: .
V: TRBV5-1
D: .
J: TRBJ1-2

DNA: TGTGCCAGCAGAAGGGACAGGGTTGGAAGTTCACCCCTCCACTTT
CDR3: CASRRDRVGSSPLHF
size: .
V: TRBV6-5
D: TRBD1
J: TRBJ1-6

DNA: TGTGCCAGCAGTTACGGGGCAGGCCTGTATGGCTACACCTTC
CDR3: CASSYGAGLYGYTF
size: .
V: TRBV6-2/TRBV6-3
D: .
J: TRBJ1-2

DNA: TGTGCCAGCAGGGAGGGGACTGAAGCTTTCTTT
CDR3: CASREGTEAFF
size: .
V: TRBV2
D: .
J: TRBJ1-1

DNA: TGTGCCAGCAGCGAGGGGGGGTTCTATAATTCACCCCTCCACTTT
CDR3: CASSEGGFYNSPLHF
size: .
V: TRBV9
D: .
J: TRBJ1-6

DNA: TGTGCCAGCAGCGTAGCTGGCACAGATACGCAGTATTTT
CDR3: CASSVAGTDTQYF
size: .
V: TRBV9
D: .
J: TRBJ2-3

DNA: TGTGCCAGTAGTATCGGGTCTAGCGGGGGGCAAAATACGCAGTATTTT
CDR3: CASSIGSSGGQNTQYF
size: .
V: TRBV19
D: TRBD2
J: TRBJ2-3

DNA: TGTGCCAGCAGCCAGGAGGGACAGTTTTCACCCCTCCACTTT
CDR3: CASSQEGQFSPLHF
size: few
V: TRBV9
D: TRBD1
J: TRBJ1-6

DNA: TGTGCCACCAGCAGAACTTCGGGGGGCACCGGGGAGCTGTTTTTT
CDR3: CATSRTSGGTGELFF
size: .
V: TRBV15
D: TRBD2
J: TRBJ2-2

DNA: TGTGCCAGCACCTCTCCAGGGGAAGGGAACTATGGCTACACCTTC
CDR3: CASTSPGEGNYGYTF
size: .
V: TRBV6-5
D: .
J: TRBJ1-2

DNA: TGTGCCAGCAGCCCACAGGGACGGACCACAGATACGCAGTATTTT
CDR3: CASSPQGRTTDTQYF
size: .
V: TRBV2
D: .
J: TRBJ2-3

DNA: TGTGCCAGCAGCGGACTAGCGGGGGAGACCCAGTACTTC
CDR3: CASSGLAGETQYF
size: .
V: TRBV9
D: TRBD2
J: TRBJ2-5

DNA: TGTGCCAGCAGACTACCGGGACAGCCGTGGGGTGGCTACACCTTC
CDR3: CASRLPGQPWGGYTF
size: .
V: TRBV28
D: TRBD1
J: TRBJ1-2

DNA: TGTGCCAGTAGTCTCAACTCTAACACTGAAGCTTTCTTT
CDR3: CASSLNSNTEAFF
size: .
V: TRBV19
D: .
J: TRBJ1-1

DNA: TGTGCCAGCAGCCACTACTTAGGACAGGTGAACACTGAAGCTTTCTTT
CDR3: CASSHYLGQVNTEAFF
size: .
V: TRBV3-1/TRBV3-2
D: TRBD1
J: TRBJ1-1

DNA: TGTGCCAGCAGCTCCCGAACGACTGGGACCAAAAACATTCAGTACTTC
CDR3: CASSSRTTGTKNIQYF
size: .
V: TRBV5-6
D: .
J: TRBJ2-4

DNA: TGCAGCGTTGGATGGCAGGGGGCAAGCACTGAAGCTTTCTTT
CDR3: CSVGWQGASTEAFF
size: .
V: TRBV29-1
D: TRBD1
J: TRBJ1-1

DNA: TGTGCCAGCAGTTACTCGTCTGCAGTCTCTGGAAACACCATATATTTT
CDR3: CASSYSSAVSGNTIYF
size: .
V: TRBV6-5
D: .
J: TRBJ1-3

DNA: TGTGCCAGCAGCCTAGGCCGGGGGGTTGATTCACCCCTCCACTTT
CDR3: CASSLGRGVDSPLHF
size: .
V: TRBV3-1/TRBV3-2
D: .
J: TRBJ1-6

DNA: TGTGCCAGCAGCCCGGGACATCTGAACACTGAAGCTTTCTTT
CDR3: CASSPGHLNTEAFF
size: .
V: TRBV14
D: .
J: TRBJ1-1

DNA: TGTGCCAGCAGTAAAGAGTATGGCTACACCTTC
CDR3: CASSKEYGYTF
size: .
V: TRBV12-3/TRBV12-4
D: .
J: TRBJ1-2

DNA: TGTGCCAGCAGCCCGGGACAGGCCGCAAGTCAGCCCCAGCATTTT
CDR3: CASSPGQAASQPQHF
size: .
V: TRBV5-8
D: TRBD1
J: TRBJ1-5

DNA: TGTGCCAGCAGTTACGTCGCCACCACTGAAGCTTTCTTT
CDR3: CASSYVATTEAFF
size: .
V: TRBV6-2/TRBV6-3
D: .
J: TRBJ1-1

DNA: TGTGCCAGCAGCTTGAGACGGGATTTGAACAATGAGCAGTTCTTC
CDR3: CASSLRRDLNNEQFF
size: .
V: TRBV5-4
D: .
J: TRBJ2-1

DNA: TGTGCCAGCAGTGAAGTAGGACGGGATGGCTACACCTTC
CDR3: CASSEVGRDGYTF
size: .
V: TRBV6-1
D: .
J: TRBJ1-2

DNA: TGTGCCAGCAGCAAACAGGGGAGTGGCTACACCTTC
CDR3: CASSKQGSGYTF
size: .
V: TRBV5-4
D: TRBD1
J: TRBJ1-2